This T cell receptor beta chain is drawn from a study of OX40 agonist ivuxolimab in advanced cancers. Study conclusions and caveats: Compared with others, partial responders at 0.1-3.0 mg/kg displayed clonal expansion among the lowest.

Clones were sequenced by immunoSEQ multiplex PCR, and TCRdb holds only the in-frame ones, with some missing. The repertoire holds fewer than 100,000 clones, with roughly 80% as singletons. Of note for this clone: Its antigen remains unidentified. Within the sample, other DNA sequences also encode this same CDR3.

The germline V and J ends were trimmed by 2 bases and 3 bases, with 6 bases remaining between them. CDR3 length: 13 residues. CDR1 and CDR2 (germline): SGHNT, YYREEE (reference sequence). J is TRBJ2-1 and V is TRBV5-4, with a possible D match to TRBD2 (5 bases). The TCR comes from an adult with an advanced solid tumor such as melanoma, head and neck, liver or kidney cancer. Source: CD4+ or CD8+ T cells sorted from blood, taken in a trial of the OX40 agonist ivuxolimab. CDR3 DNA sequence: TGTGCCAGCAGCTTCACTAGCTACAATGAGCAGTTCTTC. It encodes CASSFTSYNEQFF.